These 32 T cell receptor beta chains were sequenced from one sample in a study of blood T cell repertoires in COVID-19. Repertoires were generated with immunoSEQ multiplex PCR, while TCRdb's copy carries only in-frame clones and drops some. The table has approximately 85,000 clones, around four fifths seen once; the top ten hold approximately 12%. Material for sequencing was peripheral blood. The receptors here all came from a woman between 70 and 85 years old with active or convalescent COVID-19.

This chain links TRBV5-6 with TRBJ1-6; D ambiguous. The V gene lost 0 bases and the J gene lost 9 bases, with 4 bases spanning the gap. Germline V gene lookup returns CDR1 SGHDT and CDR2 YYEEEE. This CDR3 is built from 12 residues. The CDR3 region is CASSLGSSPLHF. CDR3 DNA sequence: TGTGCCAGCAGCTTGGGCAGTTCACCCCTCCACTTT.

The rearrangement joins TRBV7-9 to TRBJ2-2; 9 nucleotides match TRBD1. The germline CDR1 and CDR2 sequences are SEHNR and FQNEAQ (reference sequence). With 2 bases clipped from V and 5 bases from J, the junction kept 6 bases outside the gene matches. This CDR3 has 16 residues. In nucleotides, the CDR3 is TGTGCCAGCAGCTTACTCCTGGACAGGGGAACCGGGGAGCTGTTTTTT. Translating gives CASSLLLDRGTGELFF.

The chain is built from TRBV7-2 and TRBJ1-3, with D unclear. The CDR3 is 15 residues long. Deletions cut 5 bases from V and 0 bases from J, with 11 bases between. From germline, CDR1 is SGHTA and CDR2 FQGNSA. CDR3 sequence: CASSLSKSSGNTIYF. The CDR3 DNA follows: TGTGCCAGCAGCCTGTCTAAGAGCTCTGGAAACACCATATATTTT.

The J gene is TRBJ2-3, the V gene TRBV10-3; 13 positions match TRBD2. The CDR3 is made up of 16 amino acids. V lost 4 bases to trimming and J lost 3 bases; unmatched junction nucleotides: 4. Looked up from germline, CDR1 is ENHRY and CDR2 is SYGVKD. The CDR3 sequence is CAISVGTSGATDTQYF. In DNA, the CDR3 is TGTGCCATCAGTGTCGGGACTAGCGGGGCGACAGATACGCAGTATTTT.

This chain connects TRBV4-1 to TRBJ1-3; tentative D call: TRBD1 (6 bases). CDR3 length equals 16 residues. The germline V and J ends were trimmed by 0 bases and 1 base, with 10 bases remaining between them. Germline loops: CDR1 MGHRA, CDR2 YSYEKL. The CDR3 loop reads CASSQDTGWSGNTIYF. Here the CDR3 DNA reads TGCGCCAGCAGCCAAGACACAGGGTGGTCTGGAAACACCATATATTTT.

The chain combines TRBV18 with TRBJ2-3; D call uncertain. This CDR3 contains 15 residues. Germline V CDR1 and CDR2: KGHSH, LQKENI. V was cut by 3 bases and J by 5 bases, with 15 bases left in between. CDR3 DNA sequence: TGTGCCAGCTCACCCCTAGGTGCTTCTAAAGATACGCAGTATTTT. It is translated as CASSPLGASKDTQYF.

The chain joins TRBV5-4 to TRBJ1-2; D possibly corresponds to TRBD1 (6 bases). This CDR3 region has 15 residues. Trimming left V 5 bases short and J 5 bases short, with 19 bases between. The germline V gene has CDR1 SGHNT and CDR2 YYREEE (reference sequence). The CDR3 spells CASRVSTGSGYGYTF. CDR3 nucleotide sequence: TGTGCCAGCAGGGTGAGCACAGGGAGTGGGTATGGCTACACCTTC.

Here the CDR3 reads CASSSGGSYGYTF. The CDR3 DNA is TGTGCCAGCAGTTCGGGGGGATCCTATGGCTACACCTTC. This chain links TRBV6-6 with TRBJ1-2, with a tentative D call TRBD1 (5 bases). The V gene lost 4 bases and the J gene lost 4 bases, with 10 bases spanning the gap. CDR1 MNHNY and CDR2 SVGAGI come from the germline V gene (reference sequence). The CDR3 is made up of 13 amino acids.

The V and J genes are TRBV27 and TRBJ1-5; D unclear. There are 15 residues in the CDR3. Per germline, CDR1 MNHEY and CDR2 SMNVEV (reference sequence). Between the trimmed V and J ends, which lost 1 base and 4 bases, there was a span of 11 bases. The chain's CDR3 is CASSLYLGGNQPQHF. The CDR3 coding sequence is TGTGCCAGCAGTTTATATCTCGGCGGTAATCAGCCCCAGCATTTT.

V gene TRBV7-9 combines with J gene TRBJ2-7; TRBD2 matches 7 bases. V dropped 5 bases and J dropped 3; count of bases not matched to a gene: 10. This CDR3 spans 15 amino acids. CDR1 and CDR2 from the germline V gene are SEHNR and FQNEAQ (reference sequence). The CDR3 DNA reads TGTGCCAGCAGCCAAAGCGGGGTAAGCGGCTACGAGCAGTACTTC. This sequence encodes CASSQSGVSGYEQYF.

The chain combines TRBV2 with TRBJ2-3; D remains ambiguous. Trimming shortened V by 6 bases and J by 1 base, and 17 bases separated the two germline ends. Germline assignment: CDR1 SNHLY and CDR2 FYNNEI. This CDR3 spans 16 amino acids. The CDR3 sequence: CASRPMESPGTDTQYF. CDR3 in DNA: TGTGCCAGCAGACCCATGGAGAGCCCGGGCACAGATACGCAGTATTTT.

V is TRBV15 and J is TRBJ2-1; 11 bases map to TRBD2. Germline lookup yields CDR1 LNHNV and CDR2 YYDKDF (reference sequence). The ends lost 0 bases at V and 0 bases at J; junction bases unmatched: 4. The CDR3 loop spans 18 amino acids. The CDR3 here is CATSREGLAASSYNEQFF. CDR3 sequence (DNA): TGTGCCACCAGCAGAGAGGGACTAGCGGCAAGCTCCTACAATGAGCAGTTCTTC.

V gene TRBV14 combines with J gene TRBJ2-3, with 11 bases matching TRBD1. The germline CDR1 and CDR2 sequences are SGHDN and FVKESK. This CDR3 has 15 residues. V shed 5 bases and J 5 bases; nucleotides not matched to a gene: 6. The CDR3 sequence is CASSEDRGHGDTQYF. CDR3 in DNA: TGTGCCAGCAGCGAGGACAGGGGGCACGGAGATACGCAGTATTTT.

This sequence joins TRBV29-1 and TRBJ1-2; 7 nucleotides agree with TRBD1. Germline V gene sequence: CDR1 SQVTM, CDR2 ANQGSEA. Trimming removed 4 bases from V and 5 bases from J; junction bases left unmatched: 7. The CDR3 totals 13 residues. CDR3 protein: CSVAGTARYGYTF. The CDR3 DNA follows: TGCAGCGTTGCCGGGACAGCCCGGTATGGCTACACCTTC.

The chain couples TRBV3-1 (or the pseudogene TRBV3-2) to TRBJ2-2; 7 bases agree with TRBD2. The germline gives CDR1 LGHDT, CDR2 YNNKEL (reference sequence). Trimming at V came to 5 bases and at J to 7 bases, leaving 7 bases not matched to a gene. There are 14 residues in the CDR3. CDR3 in DNA: TGTGCCAGCAGCGTAGCGGGCGCGAGCGGGGAGCTGTTTTTT. Encoded protein: CASSVAGASGELFF.

V usage is TRBV27 and J usage is TRBJ2-4; 7 bases fit TRBD2. The CDR3 is made up of 13 amino acids. V lost 8 bases and J lost 9; bases outside the gene matches: 10. Germline CDR1 and CDR2: MNHEY and SMNVEV (reference sequence). The DNA for the CDR3 is TGTGCCAGCTGGCGGCGGGGAGGGATCATTCAGTACTTC. This codes for CASWRRGGIIQYF.

This clone has more than one count but fewer than ten. The genes are TRBV7-9 and TRBJ1-1; D gene ambiguous. Trimming took 1 base from V and 2 from J, leaving 11 bases between them. The CDR3 extends over 15 amino acids. Looked up from germline, CDR1 is SEHNR and CDR2 is FQNEAQ (reference sequence). The CDR3, as DNA: TGTGCCAGCAGCTTAGAGAGGCTCAAAAACACTGAAGCTTTCTTT. Residues: CASSLERLKNTEAFF.

The chain joins TRBV7-2 to TRBJ1-1, with 8 bases matching TRBD1. CDR3 size: 16 residues. From germline, CDR1 is SGHTA and CDR2 FQGNSA. V shed 0 bases and J 4 bases; nucleotides not matched to a gene: 7. CDR3 in amino acids: CASSLASTGGGTEAFF. The CDR3 DNA sequence: TGTGCCAGCAGCTTAGCGAGTACAGGGGGAGGCACTGAAGCTTTCTTT.

This chain connects TRBV6-5 to TRBJ2-3; D uncertain. Per the germline V gene, CDR1 is MNHEY and CDR2 is SVGAGI. V lost 5 bases and J 5 bases, leaving 11 bases between the germline ends. This CDR3 comprises 13 residues. The DNA for the CDR3 is TGTGCCAGCAGTCCACCCGGTATAGATACGCAGTATTTT. Translating gives CASSPPGIDTQYF.

The rearrangement uses TRBV2 and TRBJ1-2; D ambiguous. The CDR3 covers 13 residues. Looked up from germline, CDR1 is SNHLY and CDR2 is FYNNEI. The ends were cut back, 8 bases at V and 3 bases at J, with 13 bases in the middle. CDR3 in amino acids: CASAVPSDYGYTF. The DNA for the CDR3 is TGTGCCAGCGCCGTCCCCTCGGACTATGGCTACACCTTC.

The chain joins TRBV9 to TRBJ1-2; the match to TRBD1 covers 9 bases. The junction had 15 bases not matched to a gene; V was cut back by 4 bases and J by 5 bases. CDR3 length: 17 amino acids. Germline V lookup: CDR1 SGDLS, CDR2 YYNGEE. The CDR3 nucleotides read TGTGCCAGCAGCCCGCGGGACAGGGTACCAGAAGGATATGGCTACACCTTC. Amino acids: CASSPRDRVPEGYGYTF.

The genes are TRBV5-1 and TRBJ2-1; 10 bases are a match to TRBD2. This CDR3 spans 15 amino acids. The V gene's germline CDR1 is SGHRS and CDR2 YFSETQ. J lost 13 bases, V lost 0 bases, and 10 bases had no gene match. The CDR3 sequence is CASSLVASGGSGQFF. The CDR3 nucleotides are TGCGCCAGCAGCTTGGTGGCTAGCGGGGGATCCGGACAGTTCTTC.

The chain recombines TRBV18 with TRBJ1-1; weak D call: TRBD1 (5 bases). This CDR3 has 14 residues. The germline gives CDR1 KGHSH, CDR2 LQKENI. The V gene lost 3 bases and the J gene lost 5 bases, with 13 bases spanning the gap. CDR3 nucleotides: TGTGCCAGCTCACCTGGACAAGCCCGGACTGAAGCTTTCTTT. It codes for CASSPGQARTEAFF.

Only one count was recorded for this clone. The rearrangement joins TRBV7-8 to TRBJ2-3; 7 nucleotides agree with TRBD1. Per germline, CDR1 SGHVS and CDR2 FQNEAQ. Trimming removed 5 bases from V and 2 bases from J; junction bases left unmatched: 4. CDR3 length: 14 residues. The CDR3 loop is CASSKGQHTDTQYF. The CDR3 region has the DNA TGTGCCAGCAGCAAGGGACAGCACACAGATACGCAGTATTTT.

The rearrangement links TRBV7-6 to TRBJ2-7; weak D call: TRBD1 (5 bases). The CDR3 is 12 residues long. The germline V gene encodes CDR1 SGHVS and CDR2 FNYEAQ. V was clipped by 5 bases and J by 4 bases, with 9 bases between them. In DNA, the CDR3 is TGTGCCAGCAGCATACCAGGGTACGAGCAGTACTTC. Translation: CASSIPGYEQYF.

The genes are TRBV6-1 and TRBJ1-1; 9 bases match TRBD1. Germline V gives CDR1 MNHNS, CDR2 SASEGT. V shed 4 bases, J shed 4 bases, and the junction held 10 bases outside the gene matches. The length of the CDR3 is 16 residues. The CDR3 protein is CASSALPGQGSTEAFF. The DNA of the CDR3 is TGTGCCAGCAGTGCTCTACCGGGACAGGGAAGCACTGAAGCTTTCTTT.

The chain couples TRBV4-2 to TRBJ2-7, with TRBD1 matching 7 bases. The V and J ends lost 4 bases and 0 bases, in that order; junction bases with no gene match: 6. The V gene's germline CDR1 is LGHNA and CDR2 YNFKEQ. There are 15 residues in the CDR3. The CDR3 DNA sequence: TGTGCCAGCAGCCCCATTGGACAGGACTCCTACGAGCAGTACTTC. This gives the protein CASSPIGQDSYEQYF.

The chain is built from TRBV2 and TRBJ1-5, with 11 bases fitting TRBD1. V lost 6 bases, J lost 6 bases, and 1 base stayed unmatched. This CDR3 is 13 amino acids long. Germline V lookup: CDR1 SNHLY, CDR2 FYNNEI. CDR3: CASRGTGGQPQHF. The CDR3 nucleotides read TGTGCCAGCAGAGGGACAGGGGGTCAGCCCCAGCATTTT.

The chain combines TRBV19 with TRBJ1-5; 10 positions agree with TRBD1. J gave up 5 bases and V 7 bases, and 8 bases lay outside the gene matches. In germline, CDR1 is LNHDA, CDR2 SQIVND (reference sequence). The CDR3 loop spans 15 amino acids. CDR3 residues: CASKRTGGPYQPQHF. In DNA, the CDR3 is TGTGCCAGTAAGAGGACAGGGGGACCCTATCAGCCCCAGCATTTT.

The chain couples TRBV13 to TRBJ1-1; 9 nucleotides line up with TRBD1. CDR3 length equals 16 residues. The V and J ends lost 5 bases and 1 base, in that order; junction bases with no gene match: 8. Germline CDR1 reads PRHDT; CDR2 reads FYEKMQ (reference sequence). The CDR3 reads CASSPGQGRRNTEAFF. The CDR3 nucleotides read TGTGCCAGCAGCCCCGGACAGGGGAGGAGGAACACTGAAGCTTTCTTT.

This clone has a single count. This chain links TRBV7-9 with TRBJ2-7, with D possibly matching TRBD1 (6 bases). The CDR3 contains 13 residues. The germline V and J ends were trimmed by 1 base and 6 bases, with 10 bases remaining between them. Germline CDR1 SEHNR, CDR2 FQNEAQ (reference sequence). CDR3 nucleotides: TGTGCCAGCAGCTTAGTCGGACAGTCCGAGCAGTACTTC. Its translation is CASSLVGQSEQYF.

This chain connects TRBV2 to TRBJ1-6, with D tentatively TRBD1 (5 bases). There are 13 residues in the CDR3. V was clipped by 8 bases and J by 6 bases, with 11 bases between them. Germline CDR1 reads SNHLY; CDR2 reads FYNNEI. CDR3 coding DNA: TGTGCCAGCTCGCAGGGAATTAATTCACCCCTCCACTTT. Its protein product is CASSQGINSPLHF. The full variable domain, in which reference TRBV2 and TRBJ1-6 provide the parts outside the CDR3, is EPEVTQTPSHQVTQMGQEVILRCVPISNHLYFYWYRQILGQKVEFLVSFYNNEISEKSEIFDDQFSVERPDGSNFTLKIRSTKLEDSAMYFCASSQGINSPLHFGNGTRLTVT.